The sequence of this T cell receptor beta chain was determined in a study of blood T cell repertoires in COVID-19. In the original processing: Quantification of nucleated cells was approximated via reference gene primer amplification. Profiling relied on immunoSEQ multiplex PCR, and the TCRdb table lists in-frame clones only, not all of them. V and J calls and clone size are copied from that table; D and trimming were computed from the DNA. Among under 100,000 clones, approximately 85% were seen once, and the ten largest hold roughly 3.2%. Looked up from germline, CDR1 is SGHRS and CDR2 is YFSETQ. The CDR3 is 13 residues long. The J segment lost 8 bases and the V segment lost 4 bases, leaving 6 bases of the junction unmatched. Patients of the Seattle cohort, enrolled during active infection, were followed longitudinally.

Material: peripheral blood. This sequence joins TRBV5-1 and TRBJ1-2; TRBD1 matches at 9 bases. The sequence came from an elderly woman with COVID-19, enrolled during active disease. In DNA, the CDR3 is TGCGCCAGCAGCGCCTGGACAGGGGACGGCTACACCTTC. It encodes CASSAWTGDGYTF.